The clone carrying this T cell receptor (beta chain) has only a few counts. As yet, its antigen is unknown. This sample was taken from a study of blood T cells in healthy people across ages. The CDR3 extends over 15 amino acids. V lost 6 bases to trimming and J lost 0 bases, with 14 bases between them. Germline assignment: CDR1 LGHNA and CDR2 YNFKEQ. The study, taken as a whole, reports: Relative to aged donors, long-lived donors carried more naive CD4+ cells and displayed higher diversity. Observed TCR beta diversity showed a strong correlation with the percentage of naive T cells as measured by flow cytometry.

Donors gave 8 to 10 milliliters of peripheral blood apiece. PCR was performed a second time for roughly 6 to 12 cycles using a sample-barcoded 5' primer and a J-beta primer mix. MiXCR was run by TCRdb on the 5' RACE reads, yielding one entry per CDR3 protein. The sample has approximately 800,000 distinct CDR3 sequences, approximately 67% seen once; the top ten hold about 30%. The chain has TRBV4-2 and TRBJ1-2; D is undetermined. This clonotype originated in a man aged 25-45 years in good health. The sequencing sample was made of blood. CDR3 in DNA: TGTGCCAGCAGTCCCGGGTCCGACGCTAACTATGGCTACACCTTC. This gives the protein CASSPGSDANYGYTF.